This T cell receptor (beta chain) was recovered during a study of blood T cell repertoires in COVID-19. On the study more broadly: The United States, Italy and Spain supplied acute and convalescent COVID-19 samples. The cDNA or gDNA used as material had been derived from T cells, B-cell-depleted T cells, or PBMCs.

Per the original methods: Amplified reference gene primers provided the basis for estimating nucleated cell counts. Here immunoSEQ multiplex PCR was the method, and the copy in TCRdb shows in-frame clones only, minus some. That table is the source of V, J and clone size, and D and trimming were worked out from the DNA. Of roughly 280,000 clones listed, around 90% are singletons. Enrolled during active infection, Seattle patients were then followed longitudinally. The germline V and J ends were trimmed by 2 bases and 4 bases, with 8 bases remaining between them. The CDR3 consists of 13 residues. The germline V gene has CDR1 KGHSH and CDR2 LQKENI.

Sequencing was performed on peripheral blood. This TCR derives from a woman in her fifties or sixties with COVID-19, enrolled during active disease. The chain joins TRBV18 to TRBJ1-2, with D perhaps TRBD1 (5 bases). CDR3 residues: CASSPGGSYGYTF. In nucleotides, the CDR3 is TGTGCCAGCTCACCAGGGGGGAGCTATGGCTACACCTTC.